Listed here are 21 T cell receptor beta chains from one sample, sequenced in a study of blood T cell repertoires in COVID-19. Clones were sequenced by immunoSEQ multiplex PCR, and TCRdb holds only the in-frame ones, with some missing. The sample holds 170,000 or so clones, 90% seen once. The sequenced sample was peripheral blood. The receptors here all came from a man aged 50 to 59 with acute or convalescent COVID-19.

The chain couples TRBV28 to TRBJ1-1, with TRBD1 matching 7 bases. J was trimmed by 6 bases and V by 8 bases; bases with no gene match: 6. Germline V gene sequence: CDR1 MDHEN, CDR2 SYDVKM. The CDR3 contains 12 residues. CDR3 nucleotide sequence: TGTGCCAGCGTCCTCGGGACAGCTGAAGCTTTCTTT. Its translation is CASVLGTAEAFF.

This chain uses TRBV27 with TRBJ2-5, with unresolved D. Trimming stripped 4 bases from V and 8 bases from J, with 11 bases between. CDR3 size: 12 residues. Germline V gene sequence: CDR1 MNHEY, CDR2 SMNVEV (reference sequence). This CDR3 reads CASSSNRGTQYF. In nucleotides, the CDR3 is TGTGCCAGCAGTTCCAATCGAGGTACCCAGTACTTC.

This clone has just one count. One junction end does not reproduce the germline sequence, and a read error may be involved. V usage is TRBV7-7 and J usage is TRBJ1-3, with 7 bases that match TRBD1. The germline V gene encodes CDR1 SSHAT and CDR2 FNYEAQ (reference sequence). This CDR3 spans 15 amino acids. The CDR3 DNA reads TGTGCTAGCAGCCCTGGGACAGACTCTGGAAACACCATATATTTT. This sequence encodes CASSPGTDSGNTIYF. Looking up the rest from reference TRBV7-7 and TRBJ1-3 gives the full variable domain: GAGVSQSPRYKVTKRGQDVTLRCDPISSHATLYWYQQALGQGPEFLTYFNYEAQPDKSGLPSDRFSAERPEGSISTLTIQRTEQRDSAMYRCASSPGTDSGNTIYFGEGSWLTVV.

The chain carries TRBV2 and TRBJ2-7, with 7 bases that match TRBD1. With V trimmed by 5 bases and J by 3 bases, 4 bases remained unmatched. Per the germline V gene, CDR1 is SNHLY and CDR2 is FYNNEI. This CDR3 is built from 13 residues. CDR3 sequence (DNA): TGTGCCAGCAGTTACAGGGGTATCTACGAGCAGTACTTC. It is translated as CASSYRGIYEQYF.

The sample holds one count of this clone. The chain combines TRBV2 with TRBJ1-4; maybe TRBD1 (6 bases). Trimming stripped 6 bases from V and 7 bases from J, with 9 bases between. The germline CDR1 and CDR2 sequences are SNHLY and FYNNEI. This CDR3 region has 12 residues. The DNA of the CDR3 is TGTGCCAGCAGGCAGGGGTTTGAAAAACTGTTTTTT. This encodes CASRQGFEKLFF.

The rearrangement joins TRBV9 to TRBJ2-3; tentative D call: TRBD2 (5 bases). This CDR3 has 18 amino acids. Germline V gene data show CDR1 as SGDLS and CDR2 as YYNGEE. The germline V and J ends were trimmed by 0 bases and 3 bases, with 20 bases remaining between them. The CDR3 nucleotides read TGTGCCAGCAGCGTAGCGCTTCGGACCACACGAGGGACAGATACGCAGTATTTT. This translates into CASSVALRTTRGTDTQYF.

This chain uses TRBV14 with TRBJ1-1; D is ambiguous. Germline CDR1 reads SGHDN; CDR2 reads FVKESK. The CDR3 is made up of 13 amino acids. Deletions cut 2 bases from V and 1 base from J, with 5 bases between. CDR3 sequence reads: CASSQQANTEAFF. The CDR3 region has the DNA TGTGCCAGCAGCCAACAAGCGAACACTGAAGCTTTCTTT.

This chain connects TRBV7-9 to TRBJ2-2; maybe TRBD1 (5 bases). The ends were cut back, 5 bases at V and 2 bases at J, with 15 bases in the middle. This CDR3 spans 16 amino acids. Germline-derived CDR1 and CDR2 are SEHNR and FQNEAQ (reference sequence). In nucleotides, the CDR3 is TGTGCCAGCAGCCATCAGGGTGGGGTTAACACCGGGGAGCTGTTTTTT. Translating it yields CASSHQGGVNTGELFF. Full variable domain (remainder filled in from reference TRBV7-9 and TRBJ2-2): DTGVSQNPRHKITKRGQNVTFRCDPISEHNRLYWYRQTLGQGPEFLTYFQNEAQLEKSRLLSDRFSAERPKGSFSTLEIQRTEQGDSAMYLCASSHQGGVNTGELFFGEGSRLTVL.

This chain uses TRBV11-2 with TRBJ2-7; D is unclear. CDR1 is SGHAT and CDR2 is FQNNGV in the germline V gene. The CDR3 consists of 12 residues. V was clipped by 0 bases and J by 6 bases, with 6 bases between them. As DNA, the CDR3 is TGTGCCAGCAGCTTAGATCTAGGCGAGCAGTACTTC. This sequence encodes CASSLDLGEQYF.

The chain combines TRBV6-5 with TRBJ1-3, with D unclear. The CDR3 has 15 amino acids. Trimming took off 9 bases at V and 0 bases at J, with 15 bases between the two ends. Per the germline V gene, CDR1 is MNHEY and CDR2 is SVGAGI. The CDR3 region is CASSVVVSSGNTIYF. CDR3 sequence (DNA): TGTGCCAGTTCAGTCGTGGTATCCTCTGGAAACACCATATATTTT.

The rearrangement uses TRBV4-2 and TRBJ2-1; D may be TRBD1 (5 bases). Trimming cost V 1 base and J 8 bases, with 9 bases left between them. This CDR3 comprises 13 residues. Germline CDR1 is LGHNA and CDR2 is YNFKEQ. CDR3 sequence reads: CASSQVARDEQFF. CDR3 nucleotides: TGTGCCAGCAGCCAAGTGGCCAGGGATGAGCAGTTCTTC.

V is TRBV3-1 (or the pseudogene TRBV3-2) and J is TRBJ2-2, with 9 positions matching TRBD2. CDR3 length: 17 residues. The germline V gene has CDR1 LGHDT and CDR2 YNNKEL (reference sequence). The J segment lost 4 bases and the V segment lost 1 base, leaving 7 bases of the junction unmatched. The CDR3 DNA reads TGTGCCAGCAGCCAAGGCTTAGCGGGGGCCAGCACCGGGGAGCTGTTTTTT. This encodes CASSQGLAGASTGELFF.

This chain links TRBV7-2 with TRBJ2-1; 8 positions agree with TRBD2. This CDR3 comprises 15 residues. Germline CDR1 reads SGHTA; CDR2 reads FQGNSA. V lost 5 bases to trimming and J lost 1 base; unmatched junction nucleotides: 4. CDR3 sequence: CASSIGLASYNEQFF. CDR3 nucleotides: TGTGCCAGCAGCATCGGACTAGCTTCCTACAATGAGCAGTTCTTC.

The J gene is TRBJ2-1, the V gene TRBV18; 14 bases are shared with TRBD2. Per the germline V gene, CDR1 is KGHSH and CDR2 is LQKENI. J gave up 4 bases and V 4 bases, and 0 bases lay outside the gene matches. The CDR3 is 15 amino acids. The CDR3 is CASSRLAGGYNEQFF. CDR3 DNA sequence: TGTGCCAGCTCACGACTAGCGGGAGGGTACAATGAGCAGTTCTTC.

V usage is TRBV2 and J usage is TRBJ1-2; D is ambiguous. The CDR3 consists of 10 residues. V gave up 11 bases and J gave up 5 bases, with 9 bases separating them. Looked up from germline, CDR1 is SNHLY and CDR2 is FYNNEI. The DNA of the CDR3 is TGTGCCCTTCGGGGATATGGCTACACCTTC. Amino acid sequence: CALRGYGYTF.

V usage is TRBV11-2 and J usage is TRBJ1-1; D call uncertain. Trimming took off 0 bases at V and 2 bases at J, with 10 bases between the two ends. The germline gives CDR1 SGHAT, CDR2 FQNNGV. This CDR3 region has 15 residues. CDR3 residues: CASSLDNGINTEAFF. The CDR3 DNA is TGTGCCAGCAGCTTAGATAACGGTATCAACACTGAAGCTTTCTTT.

This clone showed up just once. V and J are TRBV29-1 and TRBJ2-7; 12 bases map to TRBD2. The CDR3 runs 13 residues. J lost 2 bases, V lost 6 bases, and 2 bases had no gene match. Germline V gene lookup returns CDR1 SQVTM and CDR2 ANQGSEA. This CDR3 is CSVGLAGPYEQYF. CDR3 DNA: TGCAGCGTAGGACTAGCGGGGCCCTACGAGCAGTACTTC.

This chain links TRBV15 with TRBJ1-4; D is possibly TRBD1 (6 bases). The CDR3 totals 15 residues. V was trimmed by 5 bases and J by 8 bases, leaving 18 bases between them. The germline V gene has CDR1 LNHNV and CDR2 YYDKDF (reference sequence). The CDR3 coding sequence is TGTGCCACCAGCCAGAGACAGGCGGGAGGAGAAAAACTGTTTTTT. Amino acids: CATSQRQAGGEKLFF.

The chain combines TRBV4-2 with TRBJ1-6; D perhaps matches TRBD1 (5 bases). V was clipped by 0 bases and J by 12 bases, with 12 bases between them. Germline CDR1 and CDR2: LGHNA and YNFKEQ. CDR3 length equals 14 residues. Here the CDR3 reads CASSQDRLGGPLHF. CDR3 DNA sequence: TGTGCCAGCAGCCAAGATAGACTGGGGGGACCCCTCCACTTT.

The genes are TRBV5-1 and TRBJ1-2; no reliable D call. Germline loops: CDR1 SGHRS, CDR2 YFSETQ. This CDR3 is 14 amino acids long. Trimming removed 1 base at V and 0 bases at J, with 7 bases between. The CDR3 sequence is CASSLTGANYGYTF. The CDR3 DNA reads TGCGCCAGCAGCTTGACGGGAGCTAACTATGGCTACACCTTC.

This chain links TRBV20-1 with TRBJ2-1; D perhaps matches TRBD2 (6 bases). The V gene lost 3 bases and the J gene lost 12 bases, with 6 bases spanning the gap. Looked up from germline, CDR1 is DFQATT and CDR2 is SNEGSKA (reference sequence). The CDR3 sequence is 9 residues long. CDR3 in amino acids: CSASGRQFF. The CDR3 DNA follows: TGCAGTGCTAGCGGGAGGCAGTTCTTC.